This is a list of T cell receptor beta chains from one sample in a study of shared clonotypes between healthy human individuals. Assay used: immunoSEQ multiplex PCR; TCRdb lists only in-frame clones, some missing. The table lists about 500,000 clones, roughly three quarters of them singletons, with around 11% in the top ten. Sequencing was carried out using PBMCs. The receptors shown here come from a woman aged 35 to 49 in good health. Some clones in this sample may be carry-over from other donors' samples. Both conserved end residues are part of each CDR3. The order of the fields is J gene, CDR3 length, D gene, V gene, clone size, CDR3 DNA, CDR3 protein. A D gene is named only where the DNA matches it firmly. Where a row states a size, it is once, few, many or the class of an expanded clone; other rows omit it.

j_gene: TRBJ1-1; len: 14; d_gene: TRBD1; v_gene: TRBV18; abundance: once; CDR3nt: TGTGCCAGCTCACCAGGACAGGGGGCTGATGAAGCTTTCTTT; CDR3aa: CASSPGQGADEAFF
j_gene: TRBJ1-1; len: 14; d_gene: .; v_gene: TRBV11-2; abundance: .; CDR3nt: TGTGCCAGCAGCTTAGCTGACCAGAACACTGAAGCTTTCTTT; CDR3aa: CASSLADQNTEAFF
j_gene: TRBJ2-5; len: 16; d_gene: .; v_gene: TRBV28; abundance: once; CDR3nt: TGTGCCAGCAGTTTACCGGGACAAATCATGCGGGAGACCCAGTACTTC; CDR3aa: CASSLPGQIMRETQYF
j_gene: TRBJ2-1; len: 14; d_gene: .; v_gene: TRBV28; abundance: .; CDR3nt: TGTGCCAGCAGTTTTGTGAGCTCCTACAATGAGCAGTTCTTC; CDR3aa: CASSFVSSYNEQFF
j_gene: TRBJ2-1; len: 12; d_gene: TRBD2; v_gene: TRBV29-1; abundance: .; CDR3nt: TGCAGCGAGACTAGCACTTACAATGAGCAGTTCTTC; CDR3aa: CSETSTYNEQFF
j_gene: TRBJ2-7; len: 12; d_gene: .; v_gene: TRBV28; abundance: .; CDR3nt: TGTGCCAGCAGTTTAAATCGCTACGAGCAGTACTTC; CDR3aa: CASSLNRYEQYF
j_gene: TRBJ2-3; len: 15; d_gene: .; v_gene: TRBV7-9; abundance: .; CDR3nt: TGTGCCAGCAGCCTTACTAGGGCGGGCACAGATACGCAGTATTTT; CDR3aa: CASSLTRAGTDTQYF
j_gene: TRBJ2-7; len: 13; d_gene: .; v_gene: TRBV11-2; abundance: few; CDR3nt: TGTGCCAGCAGCTTCGGGCGGGGCTACGAGCAGTACTTC; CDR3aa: CASSFGRGYEQYF
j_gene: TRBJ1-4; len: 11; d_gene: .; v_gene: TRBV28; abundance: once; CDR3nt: TGTGGGTCAGGGTCTAATGAAAAACTGTTTTTT; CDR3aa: CGSGSNEKLFF
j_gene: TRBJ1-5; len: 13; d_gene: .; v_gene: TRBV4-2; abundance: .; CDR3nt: TGTGCCAGCAGCCAAGATCTGAGGCAGCCCCAGCATTTT; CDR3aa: CASSQDLRQPQHF
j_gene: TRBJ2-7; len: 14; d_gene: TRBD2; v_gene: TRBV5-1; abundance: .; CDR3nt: TGCGCCAGCAGACCTAGCGGGAGGGCCTACGAGCAGTACTTC; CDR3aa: CASRPSGRAYEQYF
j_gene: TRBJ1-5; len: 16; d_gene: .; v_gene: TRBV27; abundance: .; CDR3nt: TGTGCCAGCAGTCCAACCTGGGGGACCAGCAATCAGCCCCAGCATTTT; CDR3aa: CASSPTWGTSNQPQHF
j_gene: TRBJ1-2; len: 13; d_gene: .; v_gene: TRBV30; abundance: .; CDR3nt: TGTGCCTGGAGTGTAATGCAGGACTATGGCTACACCTTC; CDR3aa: CAWSVMQDYGYTF
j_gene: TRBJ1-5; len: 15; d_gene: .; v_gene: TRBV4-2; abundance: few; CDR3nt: TGTGCCAGCAGCCAAGGACAGGACAACAATCAGCCCCAGCATTTT; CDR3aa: CASSQGQDNNQPQHF
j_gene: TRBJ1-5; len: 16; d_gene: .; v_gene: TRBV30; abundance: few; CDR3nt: TGTGCCTGGAGTTTCGGATCGGGCGGGAGCAATCAGCCCCAGCATTTT; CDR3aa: CAWSFGSGGSNQPQHF
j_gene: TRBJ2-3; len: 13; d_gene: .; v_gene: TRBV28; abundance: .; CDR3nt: TGTGCCAGCAGTTTCTTCCGCGGGATTACGCAGTATTTT; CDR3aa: CASSFFRGITQYF
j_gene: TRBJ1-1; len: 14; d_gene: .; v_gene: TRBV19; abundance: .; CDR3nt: TGTGCCAGTAGTATCATGCAGGGGAACACTGAAGCTTTCTTT; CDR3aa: CASSIMQGNTEAFF
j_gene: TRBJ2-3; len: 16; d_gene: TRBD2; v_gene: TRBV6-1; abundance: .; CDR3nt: TGTGCCAGCAGTGAAAACCTAGCGGGAGCTCCAGATACGCAGTATTTT; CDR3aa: CASSENLAGAPDTQYF
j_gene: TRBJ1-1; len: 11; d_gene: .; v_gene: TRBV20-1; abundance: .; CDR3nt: TGCAGTGCCGCCAAGGGGTCTGAAGCTTTCTTT; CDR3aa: CSAAKGSEAFF
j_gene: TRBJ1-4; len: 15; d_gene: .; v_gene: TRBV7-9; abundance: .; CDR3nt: TGTGCCAGCACCACGGGAGACGCAACTAATGAAAAACTGTTTTTT; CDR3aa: CASTTGDATNEKLFF
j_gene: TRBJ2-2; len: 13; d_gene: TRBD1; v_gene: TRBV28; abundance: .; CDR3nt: TGTGCCGGGGGACAGGTATTCCCCGGGGAGCTGTTTTTT; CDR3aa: CAGGQVFPGELFF
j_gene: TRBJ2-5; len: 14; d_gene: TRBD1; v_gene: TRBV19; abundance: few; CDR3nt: TGTGCCAGTAGGAGGACAGGGATCAAAGAGACCCAGTACTTC; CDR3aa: CASRRTGIKETQYF
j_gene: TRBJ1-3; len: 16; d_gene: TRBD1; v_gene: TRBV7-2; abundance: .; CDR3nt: TGTGCCAGCAGCTTAGTAACAGGGGGCACTGGAAACACCATATATTTT; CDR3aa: CASSLVTGGTGNTIYF
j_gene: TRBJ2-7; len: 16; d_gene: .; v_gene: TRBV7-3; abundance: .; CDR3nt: TGTGCCAGCAGCTTAAATGGTGGGGCGGCAACTTACGAGCAGTACTTC; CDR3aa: CASSLNGGAATYEQYF
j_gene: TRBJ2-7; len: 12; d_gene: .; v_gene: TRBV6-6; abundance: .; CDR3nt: TGTGCCAGCAGTTACAGCCAGGAAGAGCAGTACTTC; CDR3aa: CASSYSQEEQYF
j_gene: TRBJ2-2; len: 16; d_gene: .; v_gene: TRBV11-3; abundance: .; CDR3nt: TGTGCCAGCAGCCCCGGGATAAGGGACAAACCCCGGGAGCTGTTTTTT; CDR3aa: CASSPGIRDKPRELFF
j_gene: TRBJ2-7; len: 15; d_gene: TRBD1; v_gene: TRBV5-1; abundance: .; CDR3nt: TGCGCCAGCAGGAATAGGACAGGGAGGTCCTACGAGCAGTACTTC; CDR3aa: CASRNRTGRSYEQYF
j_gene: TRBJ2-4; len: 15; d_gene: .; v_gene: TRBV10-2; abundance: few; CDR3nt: TGCGCCAGCAGTGAAACAGGGTTGGCCAAAAACATTCAGTACTTC; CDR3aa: CASSETGLAKNIQYF
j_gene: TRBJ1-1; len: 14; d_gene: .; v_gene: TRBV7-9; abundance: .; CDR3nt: TGTGCCAGCAGCTTAGGGACCTCGGGTTCTGAAGCTTTCTTT; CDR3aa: CASSLGTSGSEAFF
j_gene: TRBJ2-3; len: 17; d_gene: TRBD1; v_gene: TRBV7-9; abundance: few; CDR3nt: TGTGCCAGCAGCTTCCTGAGGGACAGGGGGCAAGCAGATACGCAGTATTTT; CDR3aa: CASSFLRDRGQADTQYF
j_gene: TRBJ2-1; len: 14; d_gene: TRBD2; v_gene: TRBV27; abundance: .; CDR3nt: TGTGCCAGCAGTTTATCACTAGCGACGAGGGAGCAGTTCTTC; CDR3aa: CASSLSLATREQFF
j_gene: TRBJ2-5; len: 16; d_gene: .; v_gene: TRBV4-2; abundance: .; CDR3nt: TGTGCCAGCAGCCAAGATGGGGCAGGGGCTAGGGAGACCCAGTACTTC; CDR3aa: CASSQDGAGARETQYF
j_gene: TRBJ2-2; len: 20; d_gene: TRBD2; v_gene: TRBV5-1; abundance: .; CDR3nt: TGCGCCAGCAGCTTGGAGGGACTAGCGGAAATATATTTGAACACCGGGGAGCTGTTTTTT; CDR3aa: CASSLEGLAEIYLNTGELFF
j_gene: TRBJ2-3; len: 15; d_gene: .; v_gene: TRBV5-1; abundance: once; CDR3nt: TGCGCCAGCAGCTTGGGCCCTAGCAGCACAGATACGCAGTATTTT; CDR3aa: CASSLGPSSTDTQYF
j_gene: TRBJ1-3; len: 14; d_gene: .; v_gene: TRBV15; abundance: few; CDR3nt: TGTGCCACCAGCAGAACAGCTTCCGGAAACACCATATATTTT; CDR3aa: CATSRTASGNTIYF
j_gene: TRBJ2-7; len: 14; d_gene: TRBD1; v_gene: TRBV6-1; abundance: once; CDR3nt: TGTGCCAGCAAGCCGGGACAGGGGTCCTACGAGCAGTACTTC; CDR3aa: CASKPGQGSYEQYF
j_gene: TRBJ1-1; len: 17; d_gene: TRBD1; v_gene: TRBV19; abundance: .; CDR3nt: TGTGCCAGTAGTACCACCATAGGACAGGGGCGCCAAAATGAAGCTTTCTTT; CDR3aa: CASSTTIGQGRQNEAFF
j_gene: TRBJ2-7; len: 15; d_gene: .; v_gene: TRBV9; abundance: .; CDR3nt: TGTGCCAGCAGCGCCGGACGCGCCGGCTCCTACGAGCAGTACTTC; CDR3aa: CASSAGRAGSYEQYF
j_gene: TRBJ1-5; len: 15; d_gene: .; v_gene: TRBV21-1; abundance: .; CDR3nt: TGTGCCAGCAGCAAAGCCTCAGGGGGCGCTCAGCCCCAGCATTTT; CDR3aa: CASSKASGGAQPQHF
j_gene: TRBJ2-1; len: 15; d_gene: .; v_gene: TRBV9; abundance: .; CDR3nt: TGTGCCAGCAGCGTAGGGGCGCACCCCTACAATGAGCAGTTCTTC; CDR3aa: CASSVGAHPYNEQFF
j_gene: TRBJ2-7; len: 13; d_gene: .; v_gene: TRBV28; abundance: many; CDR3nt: TGTGCCAGCAGTTTGCCGGCAACCTACGAGCAGTACTTC; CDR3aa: CASSLPATYEQYF
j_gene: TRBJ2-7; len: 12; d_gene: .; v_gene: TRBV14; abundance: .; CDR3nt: TGTGCCAGCAGCAGGGGCCCCTACGGGCAGTACTTC; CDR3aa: CASSRGPYGQYF
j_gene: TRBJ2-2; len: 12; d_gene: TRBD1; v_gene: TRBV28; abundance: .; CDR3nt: TGTGCCATCAGGGGGTTGGCCGGGGAGCTGTTTTTT; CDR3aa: CAIRGLAGELFF
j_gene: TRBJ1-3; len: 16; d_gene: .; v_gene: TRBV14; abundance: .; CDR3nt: TGTGCCAGCAGCCAAGCACTACTTTACTCTGGAAACACCATATATTTT; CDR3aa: CASSQALLYSGNTIYF
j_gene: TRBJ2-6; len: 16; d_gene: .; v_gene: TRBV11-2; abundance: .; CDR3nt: TGTGCCAGCAGTTCCCAGGGGCTCTCTGGGGCCAACGTCCTGACTTTC; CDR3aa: CASSSQGLSGANVLTF
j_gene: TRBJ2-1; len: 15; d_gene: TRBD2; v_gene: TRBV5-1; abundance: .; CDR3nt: TGCGCCAGCAGCATTAGCGGGAGCTCCTACAATGAGCAGTTCTTC; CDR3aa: CASSISGSSYNEQFF
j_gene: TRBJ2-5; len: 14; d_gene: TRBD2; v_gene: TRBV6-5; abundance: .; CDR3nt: TGTGCCAGCAGACTAGCGGGGGAGAAGGGGACCCAGTACTTC; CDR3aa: CASRLAGEKGTQYF
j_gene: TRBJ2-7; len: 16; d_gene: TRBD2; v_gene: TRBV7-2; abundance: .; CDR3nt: TGTGCCAGCAGGTTAGGGGCCGGGACTAGCGGGCTCGAGCAGTACTTC; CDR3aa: CASRLGAGTSGLEQYF